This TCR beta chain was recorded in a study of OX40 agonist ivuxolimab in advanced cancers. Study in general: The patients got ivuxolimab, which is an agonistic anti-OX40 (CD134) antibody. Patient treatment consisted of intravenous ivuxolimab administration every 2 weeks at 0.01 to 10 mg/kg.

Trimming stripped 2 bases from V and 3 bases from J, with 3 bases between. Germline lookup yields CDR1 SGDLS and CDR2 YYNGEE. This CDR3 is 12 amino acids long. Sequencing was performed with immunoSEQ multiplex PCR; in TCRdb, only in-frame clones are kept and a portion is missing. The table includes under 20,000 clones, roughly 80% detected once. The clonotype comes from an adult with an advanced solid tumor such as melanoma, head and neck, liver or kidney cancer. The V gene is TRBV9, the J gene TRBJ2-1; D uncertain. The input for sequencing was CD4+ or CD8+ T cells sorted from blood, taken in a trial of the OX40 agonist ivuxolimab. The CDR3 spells CASSVDYNEQFF. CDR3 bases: TGTGCCAGCAGCGTCGACTACAATGAGCAGTTCTTC.